The 8 T cell receptor beta chains below come from one sample, sequenced in a study of blood T cell repertoires in COVID-19. Libraries were prepared by immunoSEQ multiplex PCR; TCRdb keeps only in-frame clonotypes and omits some of them. The table lists 290,000 or so clones, approximately 86% of them singletons. Sequencing was performed on peripheral blood. The receptor source for this set is a man in his 70s with acute or convalescent COVID-19.

The V call is TRBV3-1 (or the pseudogene TRBV3-2), the J call TRBJ2-1, with TRBD2 identical over 9 bases. Germline CDR1 reads LGHDT; CDR2 reads YNNKEL (reference sequence). Losses at the gene ends were 5 bases for V and 5 bases for J; bases not matched to a gene: 4. The CDR3 extends over 14 amino acids. The CDR3 DNA sequence: TGTGCCAGCAGCTTGACTAGCGGCCACAATGAGCAGTTCTTC. It specifies CASSLTSGHNEQFF.

J is TRBJ2-1 and V is TRBV4-3, with 9 bases that match TRBD2. The trim removed 5 bases at V and 0 bases at J, leaving 5 bases unmatched. This CDR3 contains 16 residues. Germline CDR1 LGHNA, CDR2 YSLEER. CDR3 bases: TGCGCCAGCAGCAAAATAGCGGGGGACTCCTACAATGAGCAGTTCTTC. This sequence encodes CASSKIAGDSYNEQFF.

V is TRBV25-1 and J is TRBJ1-4; D is uncertain. The CDR3 runs to 15 residues. Germline values: CDR1 MGHDK, CDR2 SYGVNS. Trimming removed 1 base at V and 5 bases at J, with 11 bases between. The CDR3 here is CASSELAVYNEKLFF. The CDR3 DNA sequence: TGTGCCAGCAGTGAATTAGCGGTTTACAATGAAAAACTGTTTTTT.

The gene calls are TRBV7-2 and TRBJ2-3, with a tentative D call TRBD2 (5 bases). Trimming cost V 1 base and J 4 bases, with 9 bases left between them. The CDR3 runs to 14 residues. Germline-derived CDR1 and CDR2 are SGHTA and FQGNSA. CDR3 DNA: TGTGCCAGCAGCTTAGAGCGGCCATCAGATACGCAGTATTTT. It codes for CASSLERPSDTQYF.

The rearrangement uses TRBV9 and TRBJ2-6; 7 nucleotides match TRBD1. The CDR3 is 18 amino acids. After removal of 1 base from V and 0 bases from J, the junction contained 7 bases not matched to a gene. Germline CDR1 reads SGDLS; CDR2 reads YYNGEE. CDR3 nucleotides: TGTGCCAGCAGCGTACGAGGACAGGCCGTCTCTGGGGCCAACGTCCTGACTTTC. Translated: CASSVRGQAVSGANVLTF.

The CDR3 bases are TGTGCCAGCAGCCGGAGGGGATCAAACTATGGCTACACCTTC. Protein: CASSRRGSNYGYTF. The chain links TRBV7-9 to TRBJ1-2; D is perhaps TRBD1 (5 bases). The CDR3 is made up of 14 amino acids. Germline V CDR1 and CDR2: SEHNR, FQNEAQ (reference sequence). V was trimmed by 5 bases and J by 2 bases, leaving 12 bases between them.

The chain couples TRBV11-3 to TRBJ2-2; 7 bases match TRBD1. V lost 5 bases, J lost 6 bases, and 3 bases stayed unmatched. Germline CDR1 SGHNT, CDR2 YENEEA. CDR3 size: 13 residues. The CDR3 loop reads CASSGTVSGELFF. CDR3 bases: TGTGCCAGCAGCGGGACAGTATCCGGGGAGCTGTTTTTT.

Only one count was recorded for this clone. The J gene is TRBJ1-4, the V gene TRBV30; D is uncertain. Trimming shortened V by 5 bases and J by 7 bases, and 17 bases separated the two germline ends. The germline CDR1 and CDR2 sequences are GTSNPN and SVGIG (reference sequence). The CDR3 has 14 amino acids. The CDR3 reads CAWAIGSSFEKLFF. The DNA of the CDR3 is TGTGCCTGGGCTATCGGGAGCTCGTTTGAAAAACTGTTTTTT.